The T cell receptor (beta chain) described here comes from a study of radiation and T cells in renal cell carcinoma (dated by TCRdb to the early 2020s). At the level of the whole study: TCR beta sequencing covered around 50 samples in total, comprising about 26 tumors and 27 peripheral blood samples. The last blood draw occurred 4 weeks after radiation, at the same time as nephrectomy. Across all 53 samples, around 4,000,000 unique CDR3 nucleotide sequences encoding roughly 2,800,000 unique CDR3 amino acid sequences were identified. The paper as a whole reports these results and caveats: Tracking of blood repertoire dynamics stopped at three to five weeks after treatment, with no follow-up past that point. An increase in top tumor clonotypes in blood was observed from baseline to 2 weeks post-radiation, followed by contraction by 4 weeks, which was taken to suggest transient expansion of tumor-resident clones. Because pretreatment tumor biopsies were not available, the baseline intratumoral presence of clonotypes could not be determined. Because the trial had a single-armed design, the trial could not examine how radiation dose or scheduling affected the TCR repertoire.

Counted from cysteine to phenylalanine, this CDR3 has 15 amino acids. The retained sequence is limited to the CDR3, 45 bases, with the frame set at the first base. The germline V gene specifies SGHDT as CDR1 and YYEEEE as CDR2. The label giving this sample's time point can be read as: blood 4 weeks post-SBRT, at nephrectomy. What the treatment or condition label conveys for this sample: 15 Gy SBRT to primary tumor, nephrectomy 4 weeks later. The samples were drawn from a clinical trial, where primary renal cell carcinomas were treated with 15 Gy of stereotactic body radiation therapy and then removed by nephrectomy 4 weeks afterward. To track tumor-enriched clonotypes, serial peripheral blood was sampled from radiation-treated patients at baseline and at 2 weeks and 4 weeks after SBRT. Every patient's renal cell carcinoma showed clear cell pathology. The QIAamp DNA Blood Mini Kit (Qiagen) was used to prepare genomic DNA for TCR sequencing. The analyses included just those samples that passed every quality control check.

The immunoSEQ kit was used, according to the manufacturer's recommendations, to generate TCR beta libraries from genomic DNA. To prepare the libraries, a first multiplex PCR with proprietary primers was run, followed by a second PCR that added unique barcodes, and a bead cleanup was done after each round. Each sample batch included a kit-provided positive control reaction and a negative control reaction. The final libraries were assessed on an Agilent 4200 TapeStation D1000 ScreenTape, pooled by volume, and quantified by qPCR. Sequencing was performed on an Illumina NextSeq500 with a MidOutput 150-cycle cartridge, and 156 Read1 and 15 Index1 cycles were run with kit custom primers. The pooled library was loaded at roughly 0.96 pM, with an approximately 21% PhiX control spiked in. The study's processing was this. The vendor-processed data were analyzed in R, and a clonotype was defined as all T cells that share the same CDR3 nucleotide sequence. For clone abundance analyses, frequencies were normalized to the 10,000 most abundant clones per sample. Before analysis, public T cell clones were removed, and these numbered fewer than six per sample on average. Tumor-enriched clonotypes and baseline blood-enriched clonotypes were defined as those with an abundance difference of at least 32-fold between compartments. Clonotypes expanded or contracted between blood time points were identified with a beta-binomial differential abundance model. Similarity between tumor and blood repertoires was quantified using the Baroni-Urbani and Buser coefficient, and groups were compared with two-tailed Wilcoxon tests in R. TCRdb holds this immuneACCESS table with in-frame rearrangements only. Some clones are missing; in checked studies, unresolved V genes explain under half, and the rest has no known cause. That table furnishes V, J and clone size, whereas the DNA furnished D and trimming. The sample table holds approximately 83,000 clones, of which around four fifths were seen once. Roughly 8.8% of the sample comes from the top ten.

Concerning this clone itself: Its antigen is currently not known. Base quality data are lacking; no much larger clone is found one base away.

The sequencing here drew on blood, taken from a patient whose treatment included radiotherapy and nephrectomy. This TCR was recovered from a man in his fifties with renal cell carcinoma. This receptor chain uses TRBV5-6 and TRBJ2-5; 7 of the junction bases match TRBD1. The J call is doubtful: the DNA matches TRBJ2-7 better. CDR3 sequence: CASSTSGTVSYEQYF. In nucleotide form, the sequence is TGTGCCAGCAGCACCTCCGGGACAGTATCCTACGAGCAGTACTTC.